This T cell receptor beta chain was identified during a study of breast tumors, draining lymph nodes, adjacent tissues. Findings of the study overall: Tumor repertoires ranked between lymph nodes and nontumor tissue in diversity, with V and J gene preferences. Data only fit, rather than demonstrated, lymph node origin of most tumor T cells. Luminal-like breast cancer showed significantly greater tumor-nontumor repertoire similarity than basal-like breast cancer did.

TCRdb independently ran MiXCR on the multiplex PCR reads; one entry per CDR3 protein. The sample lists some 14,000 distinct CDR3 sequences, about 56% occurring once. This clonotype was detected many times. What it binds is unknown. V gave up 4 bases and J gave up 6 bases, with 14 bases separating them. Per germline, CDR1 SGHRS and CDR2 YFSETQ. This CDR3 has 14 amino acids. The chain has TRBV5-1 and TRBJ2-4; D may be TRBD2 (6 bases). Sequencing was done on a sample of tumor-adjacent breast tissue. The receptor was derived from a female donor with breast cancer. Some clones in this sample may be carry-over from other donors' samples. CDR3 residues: CASSMGLDVNIQYF. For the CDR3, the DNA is TGCGCCAGCAGCATGGGACTGGACGTAAACATTCAGTACTTC.